This record concerns one T cell receptor (beta chain) sequence. These data originate in a study of blood T cell repertoires in COVID-19. This CDR3 region has 14 residues. V was trimmed by 4 bases and J by 2 bases, leaving 15 bases between them. Looked up from germline, CDR1 is GTSNPN and CDR2 is SVGIG (reference sequence). Clones were sequenced by immunoSEQ multiplex PCR, and TCRdb holds only the in-frame ones, with some missing. The sample yields under 150,000 clones, approximately 90% seen once. Sample: peripheral blood. The rearrangement joins TRBV30 to TRBJ2-7; no reliable D call. The origin of this receptor is a human donor in a cohort sampled during active COVID-19. The CDR3 DNA sequence: TGTGCCTGGACCGACACGATCTACCCCTACGAGCAGTACTTC. It translates to CAWTDTIYPYEQYF.